These 3 T cell receptor beta chains share one sample of origin, sequenced in a study of cytomegalovirus exposure and HLA in healthy donors. The PCR ran on 60 Vbeta and 13 Jbeta primers. Clones were sequenced by immunoSEQ multiplex PCR, and TCRdb holds only the in-frame ones, with some missing. This table lists approximately 68,000 clones. Input material: PBMCs. These receptors came from a female donor in good health and CMV-seropositive.

The CDR3 nucleotides are TGTGCCAGCAGCGTAGCTTCGAGGACTGAAGCTTTCTTT. Residues: CASSVASRTEAFF. V gene TRBV9 combines with J gene TRBJ1-1; the D is unclear. CDR1 is SGDLS and CDR2 is YYNGEE in the germline V gene. The CDR3 has 13 amino acids. V was trimmed by 0 bases and J by 5 bases, leaving 8 bases between them.

The chain joins TRBV5-4 to TRBJ2-5; TRBD2 might be the D (7 bases). Germline V gene lookup returns CDR1 SGHNT and CDR2 YYREEE (reference sequence). CDR3 length equals 17 residues. Deletions cut 4 bases from V and 2 bases from J, with 21 bases between. CDR3 amino acids: CASSRGGGGAPQETQYF. The CDR3, as DNA: TGTGCCAGCAGCCGGGGTGGCGGGGGCGCACCACAAGAGACCCAGTACTTC.

The chain joins TRBV28 to TRBJ2-1; possibly TRBD2 for D (6 bases). With 1 base removed from V and 7 bases from J, the gap between germline ends came to 11 bases. Germline V lookup: CDR1 MDHEN, CDR2 SYDVKM. This CDR3 has 14 amino acids. The CDR3: CASSLLPGRNEQFF. The CDR3 DNA sequence: TGTGCCAGCAGTTTATTACCAGGGAGGAATGAGCAGTTCTTC. The full variable domain, with the rest looked up from reference TRBV28 and TRBJ2-1, is DVKVTQSSRYLVKRTGEKVFLECVQDMDHENMFWYRQDPGLGLRLIYFSYDVKMKEKGDIPEGYSVSREKKERFSLILESASTNQTSMYLCASSLLPGRNEQFFGPGTRLTVL.